Reported below is one T cell receptor (beta chain). The data originate from a study of pediatric ulcerative colitis. The survey-level immunoSEQ assay was used. Produced via immunoSEQ multiplex PCR; TCRdb's table is partial and in-frame only. The data show tens of thousands of clones, about 86% seen once. The CDR3 is made up of 14 amino acids. V gave up 4 bases and J gave up 2 bases; unmatched junction bases: 5. CDR1 and CDR2 from the germline V gene are SNHLY and FYNNEI. This receptor was obtained from a boy between 10 and 17 years old with severe ulcerative colitis. The gene calls are TRBV2 and TRBJ2-7, with TRBD2 matching 7 bases. Sequenced sample: blood. The CDR3 bases are TGTGCCAGCAGTGCTAGCGGAGGTCCCTACGAGCAGTACTTC. This encodes CASSASGGPYEQYF.